A single sample is the source of the 20 T cell receptor beta chains below, sequenced in a study of cytomegalovirus exposure and HLA in healthy donors. Researchers ran the PCR with 60 Vbeta and 13 Jbeta primers. Assay used: immunoSEQ multiplex PCR; TCRdb lists only in-frame clones, some missing. The profile shows roughly 150,000 clones, roughly 80% of them singletons. The sample taken for sequencing was PBMCs. The receptors originated from a woman aged 35 to 49 in good health and CMV-seropositive.

The chain links TRBV6-1 to TRBJ1-5; TRBD1 aligns across 9 bases. This CDR3 has 15 residues. From germline, CDR1 is MNHNS and CDR2 SASEGT. After removal of 7 bases from V and 1 base from J, the junction contained 5 bases not matched to a gene. CDR3 DNA: TGTGCCAGCAAAAACAGGGGGCGCAGCAATCAGCCCCAGCATTTT. It encodes CASKNRGRSNQPQHF.

The chain combines TRBV7-2 with TRBJ2-7, with D uncertain. CDR1 and CDR2 (germline): SGHTA, FQGNSA. The CDR3 is 13 residues long. V lost 4 bases to trimming and J lost 2 bases, with 9 bases between them. Here the CDR3 DNA reads TGTGCCAGCAGCTCTCCTTTTACCTACGAGCAGTACTTC. The encoded protein is CASSSPFTYEQYF.

The chain carries TRBV27 and TRBJ2-1; TRBD2 matches at 8 bases. The V gene end was trimmed by 2 bases and the J gene end by 3 bases; junction bases not matched to a gene: 6. Germline CDR1 is MNHEY and CDR2 is SMNVEV (reference sequence). The CDR3 totals 16 residues. The DNA for the CDR3 is TGTGCCAGCAGTTTAATGGCGAGCGGGAGCTACAATGAGCAGTTCTTC. Protein product: CASSLMASGSYNEQFF.

V gene TRBV30 combines with J gene TRBJ1-1; the D gene is possibly TRBD1 (5 bases). The germline V gene encodes CDR1 GTSNPN and CDR2 SVGIG (reference sequence). This CDR3 comprises 11 residues. V lost 2 bases, J lost 5 bases, and 6 bases lay in between. CDR3 sequence: CAWSRGTEAFF. In nucleotides, the CDR3 is TGTGCCTGGAGTAGGGGAACTGAAGCTTTCTTT.

The chain is built from TRBV28 and TRBJ2-7; D perhaps matches TRBD1 (6 bases). This CDR3 contains 16 residues. Germline V gene lookup returns CDR1 MDHEN and CDR2 SYDVKM. Trimming removed 5 bases at V and 2 bases at J, with 19 bases between. The CDR3 sequence is CASSTPGQLTPYEQYF. For the CDR3, the DNA is TGTGCCAGCAGTACACCGGGACAACTAACCCCCTACGAGCAGTACTTC. Based on the CDR3 plus reference TRBV28 and TRBJ2-7, the full variable domain is DVKVTQSSRYLVKRTGEKVFLECVQDMDHENMFWYRQDPGLGLRLIYFSYDVKMKEKGDIPEGYSVSREKKERFSLILESASTNQTSMYLCASSTPGQLTPYEQYFGPGTRLTVT.

J is TRBJ2-1 and V is TRBV11-1; D is unresolved. V shed 5 bases and J shed 7 bases, with 6 bases lying between them. The germline CDR1 and CDR2 sequences are SGHAT and FQDESV (reference sequence). CDR3 length equals 11 residues. The DNA of the CDR3 is TGTGCCAGCAGCACTAATAATGAGCAGTTCTTC. It translates to CASSTNNEQFF.

This chain uses TRBV27 with TRBJ2-7; D call uncertain. V lost 5 bases to trimming and J lost 6 bases, with 11 bases between them. The CDR3 loop spans 12 amino acids. The germline V gene encodes CDR1 MNHEY and CDR2 SMNVEV (reference sequence). In nucleotides, the CDR3 is TGTGCCAGCAGTCGACTTGGATCCGAGCAGTACTTC. Its protein product is CASSRLGSEQYF.

This chain connects TRBV30 to TRBJ2-3; 9 nucleotides align to TRBD1. J lost 2 bases, V lost 2 bases, and 8 bases had no gene match. The CDR3 sequence is 16 residues long. CDR1 GTSNPN and CDR2 SVGIG come from the germline V gene (reference sequence). The DNA for the CDR3 is TGTGCCTGGAGTCCCTCGACAGGGGGAATCACAGATACGCAGTATTTT. Translated: CAWSPSTGGITDTQYF.

The chain recombines TRBV18 with TRBJ2-7, with D unresolved. Germline V gene lookup returns CDR1 KGHSH and CDR2 LQKENI. There are 14 residues in the CDR3. V was cut by 6 bases and J by 5 bases, with 17 bases left in between. The CDR3 DNA is TGTGCCAGCTCCCTCGTGGCCCGTGGGCACGAGCAGTACTTC. Translating it yields CASSLVARGHEQYF.

The rearrangement links TRBV7-9 to TRBJ2-5; D not resolved. Trimming shortened V by 1 base and J by 5 bases, and 8 bases separated the two germline ends. The CDR3 spans 13 residues. The germline gives CDR1 SEHNR, CDR2 FQNEAQ (reference sequence). This CDR3 reads CASSLGPQETQYF. The CDR3 DNA sequence: TGTGCCAGCAGCTTAGGGCCCCAGGAGACCCAGTACTTC.

Concerning this clone itself: The same CDR3 arises from other DNA sequences in this sample as well. The CDR3 region is CASSLARGNTGELFF. CDR3 coding DNA: TGCGCCAGCAGCTTGGCCAGAGGGAACACCGGGGAGCTGTTTTTT. This sequence joins TRBV5-1 and TRBJ2-2; D unresolved. The CDR3 is 15 amino acids. The germline V gene has CDR1 SGHRS and CDR2 YFSETQ. V was trimmed by 0 bases and J by 1 base, leaving 7 bases between them.

This chain links TRBV4-2 with TRBJ2-1; TRBD1 agrees at 9 bases. J gave up 6 bases and V 1 base, and 4 bases lay outside the gene matches. The CDR3 is 15 residues long. Germline loops: CDR1 LGHNA, CDR2 YNFKEQ. CDR3 nucleotide sequence: TGTGCCAGCAGCCAAGGGACAGGGGAAGGCAATGAGCAGTTCTTC. Translation gives CASSQGTGEGNEQFF.

V gene TRBV4-1 combines with J gene TRBJ2-3; TRBD2 matches at 12 bases. The J segment lost 0 bases and the V segment lost 4 bases, leaving 5 bases of the junction unmatched. The CDR3 runs 17 residues. Germline V lookup: CDR1 MGHRA, CDR2 YSYEKL. In DNA form, the CDR3 reads TGCGCCAGCAGCCCGTTGACTAGCGGGGGAAGCACAGATACGCAGTATTTT. Protein product: CASSPLTSGGSTDTQYF.

The chain combines TRBV5-1 with TRBJ2-1, with 10 bases fitting TRBD2. This CDR3 has 16 residues. The V and J ends lost 3 bases and 8 bases, in that order; junction bases with no gene match: 11. Germline V gene data show CDR1 as SGHRS and CDR2 as YFSETQ. For the CDR3, the DNA is TGCGCCAGCAGCTCCAAGGGAGCGGGAGGGCCAGATGAGCAGTTCTTC. It specifies CASSSKGAGGPDEQFF.

The sample holds one count of this clone. The chain links TRBV5-1 to TRBJ1-1, with D tentatively TRBD1 (6 bases). The germline gives CDR1 SGHRS, CDR2 YFSETQ. Trimming pared 8 bases from V and 1 base from J, leaving 12 bases between. The CDR3 runs to 13 residues. CDR3 sequence reads: CASIGGQNTEAFF. The DNA of the CDR3 is TGCGCCAGTATCGGGGGGCAGAACACTGAAGCTTTCTTT.

This clone turned up a few times. This sequence joins TRBV6-5 and TRBJ2-7; D unresolved. There are 11 residues in the CDR3. CDR1 is MNHEY, CDR2 SVGAGI, per germline. V lost 6 bases and J 2 bases, leaving 5 bases between the germline ends. CDR3 coding DNA: TGTGCCAGCAGCTCTGCCTACGAGCAGTACTTC. This codes for CASSSAYEQYF.

Concerning this clone itself: This CDR3 is also generated by other DNA sequences in the sample. This sequence joins TRBV5-6 and TRBJ2-5; 7 bases agree with TRBD2. CDR1 is SGHDT and CDR2 is YYEEEE in the germline V gene. V lost 4 bases and J lost 5; bases outside the gene matches: 8. CDR3 size: 14 residues. The chain's CDR3 is CASSTLLARETQYF. The CDR3, as DNA: TGTGCCAGCAGCACCCTACTAGCGAGGGAGACCCAGTACTTC.

The chain joins TRBV2 to TRBJ1-1; D possibly corresponds to TRBD1 (5 bases). The CDR3 has 13 residues. Trimming took 3 bases from V and 5 from J, leaving 10 bases between them. From germline, CDR1 is SNHLY and CDR2 FYNNEI. The CDR3 DNA reads TGTGCCAGCAGTGACATGGGGGGGACTGAAGCTTTCTTT. Amino acids: CASSDMGGTEAFF.

In regard to this clone: Within the sample, other DNA sequences also encode this same CDR3. CDR3 DNA: TGTGCCAGCAGTGAGTCTAGCGGGGGGTTCACAGATACGCAGTATTTT. It specifies CASSESSGGFTDTQYF. The chain is built from TRBV6-1 and TRBJ2-3; TRBD2 matches at 11 bases. The CDR3 is 16 amino acids. Germline V lookup: CDR1 MNHNS, CDR2 SASEGT. With 3 bases clipped from V and 2 bases from J, the junction kept 4 bases outside the gene matches.

The chain links TRBV28 to TRBJ2-5, with 11 bases lining up with TRBD1. The last part of the DNA fits TRBJ2-7 better; the J call may be wrong. The V gene's germline CDR1 is MDHEN and CDR2 SYDVKM. The CDR3 contains 15 residues. CDR3 nucleotides: TGTGCCAGCAGACCAGGACAGGGGGCGTTCCGCGAGCAGTACTTC. As protein: CASRPGQGAFREQYF.